These 25 T cell receptor beta chains were all obtained from the same sample, sequenced in a study of T-cell memory formation after mild COVID-19. TCRdb recomputed calls from the 5' RACE reads with MiXCR, one row per CDR3 protein. The sample records a few hundred thousand distinct CDR3 sequences, around a fifth being singletons. Sequencing input: PBMCs or a T cell subset sorted from them (not recorded which). These receptor sequences come from an adult woman who had mild COVID-19 (a few samples of this study predate the infection). Cell type and time point are not known.

This chain joins TRBV12-3 or TRBV12-4 and TRBJ1-3, with D possibly TRBD1 on 6 matching bases. The CDR3 length is 15 residues. V lost 3 bases and J 0 bases, leaving 9 bases between the germline ends. CDR3 nucleotides: TGTGCCAGCAGTTTGGGGGCCACCTCTGGAAACACCATATATTTT. Its protein is CASSLGATSGNTIYF.

V and J are TRBV7-6 and TRBJ2-2; the match to TRBD1 covers 9 bases. V was pared by 5 bases and J by 5 bases, with 9 bases of the junction left unmatched. Germline CDR1 is SGHVS and CDR2 is FNYEAQ. The CDR3 has 16 amino acids. The CDR3 nucleotides are TGTGCCAGCAGCGCACAGGGGGCTCGAGGAACCGGGGAGCTGTTTTTT. Translating it yields CASSAQGARGTGELFF.

This clonotype was observed a few times. The V and J genes are TRBV2 and TRBJ2-5; either TRBD1 or TRBD2 may supply D (5 bases each). Per the germline V gene, CDR1 is SNHLY and CDR2 is FYNNEI. The CDR3 has 14 residues. V lost 4 bases and J lost 7, with 16 bases in between. In nucleotides, the CDR3 is TGTGCCAGCAGTGCACTAGTGGGGCCGGGGACCCAGTACTTC. Translating it yields CASSALVGPGTQYF.

The rearrangement uses TRBV20-1 and TRBJ2-7; D gene uncertain. CDR1 is DFQATT and CDR2 is SNEGSKA in the germline V gene (reference sequence). The CDR3 is 14 amino acids. V gave up 0 bases and J gave up 0 bases, with 9 bases separating them. CDR3 coding DNA: TGCAGTGCTAGAGATCTTGGCGGCTCCTACGAGCAGTACTTC. Protein: CSARDLGGSYEQYF.

A few counts support this clonotype. The chain joins TRBV5-1 to TRBJ1-5; 10 nucleotides align to TRBD1. The CDR3 has 15 amino acids. The ends lost 4 bases at V and 3 bases at J; junction bases unmatched: 4. The germline CDR1 and CDR2 sequences are SGHRS and YFSETQ. DNA of the CDR3: TGCGCCAGCAGCCTTGGACAGGGGGTCAATCAGCCCCAGCATTTT. This codes for CASSLGQGVNQPQHF.

This clonotype turned up a few times. The rearrangement joins TRBV12-3 or TRBV12-4 to TRBJ1-1, with 9 bases aligning to TRBD1. J lost 0 bases, V lost 7 bases, and 3 bases had no gene match. The CDR3 runs to 14 residues. CDR3 sequence (DNA): TGTGCCAGCACCGACAGGGGGATGAACACTGAAGCTTTCTTT. This translates into CASTDRGMNTEAFF.

V is TRBV6-5 and J is TRBJ1-2, with 7 bases that match TRBD1. The ends lost 0 bases at V and 7 bases at J; junction bases unmatched: 8. The CDR3 consists of 15 residues. Per the germline V gene, CDR1 is MNHEY and CDR2 is SVGAGI. CDR3 sequence reads: CASSYSIIQGSGYTF. CDR3 nucleotides: TGTGCCAGCAGTTACTCGATAATACAGGGGTCTGGCTACACCTTC.

V and J are TRBV29-1 and TRBJ1-2; 7 bases fit TRBD1. The J segment lost 2 bases and the V segment lost 6 bases, leaving 6 bases of the junction unmatched. Per the germline V gene, CDR1 is SQVTM and CDR2 is ANQGSEA. CDR3 length equals 13 residues. This CDR3 reads CSVVSDRNYGYTF. DNA for the CDR3: TGCAGCGTGGTCTCGGACAGGAACTATGGCTACACCTTC. Drawing the rest from reference TRBV29-1 and TRBJ1-2, the complete variable domain is SAVISQKPSRDICQRGTSLTIQCQVDSQVTMMFWYRQQPGQSLTLIATANQGSEATYESGFVIDKFPISRPNLTFSTLTVSNMSPEDSSIYLCSVVSDRNYGYTFGSGTRLTVV.

This clonotype was recorded a few times. The chain combines TRBV2 with TRBJ2-2; 10 bases are shared with TRBD1. The germline gives CDR1 SNHLY, CDR2 FYNNEI. Unmatched junction bases numbered 6, after V lost 4 bases and J lost 4 bases. The CDR3 runs 16 residues. The DNA for the CDR3 is TGTGCCAGCAGTGTCAGGGGACAGGGGAGCACCGGGGAGCTGTTTTTT. This encodes CASSVRGQGSTGELFF. The full variable domain, completed using reference TRBV2 and TRBJ2-2, is EPEVTQTPSHQVTQMGQEVILRCVPISNHLYFYWYRQILGQKVEFLVSFYNNEISEKSEIFDDQFSVERPDGSNFTLKIRSTKLEDSAMYFCASSVRGQGSTGELFFGEGSRLTVL.

This clonotype turned up a few times. The rearrangement links TRBV20-1 to TRBJ2-1, with 7 positions matching TRBD2. Germline V CDR1 and CDR2: DFQATT, SNEGSKA (reference sequence). This CDR3 has 16 residues. V dropped 5 bases and J dropped 6; count of bases not matched to a gene: 16. The CDR3 nucleotides read TGCAGTGCTCCAGGGCCGACAGCGGGGCCTTTCAATGAGCAGTTCTTC. Its protein is CSAPGPTAGPFNEQFF.

V and J are TRBV7-2 and TRBJ2-4; 7 bases map to TRBD2. V trimming: 7 bases; J trimming: 5 bases; junction bases outside the gene matches: 11. The germline CDR1 and CDR2 sequences are SGHTA and FQGNSA. The CDR3 sequence is 15 residues long. This chain's CDR3 is CASTPGGRGQNIQYF. The DNA for the CDR3 is TGTGCCAGCACCCCTGGAGGGAGGGGACAAAACATTCAGTACTTC. Full variable domain (rest looked up from reference TRBV7-2 and TRBJ2-4): GAGVSQSPSNKVTEKGKDVELRCDPISGHTALYWYRQSLGQGLEFLIYFQGNSAPDKSGLPSDRFSAERTGGSVSTLTIQRTQQEDSAVYLCASTPGGRGQNIQYFGAGTRLSVL.

The chain couples TRBV6-5 to TRBJ1-2, with D perhaps TRBD1 (6 bases). Germline CDR1 reads MNHEY; CDR2 reads SVGAGI. The V gene lost 5 bases and the J gene lost 7 bases, with 8 bases spanning the gap. The CDR3 consists of 11 residues. The CDR3 loop is CASSPGAGYTF. In DNA, the CDR3 is TGTGCCAGCAGTCCAGGGGCTGGCTACACCTTC.

The chain has TRBV29-1 and TRBJ1-1; perhaps TRBD1 as D (5 bases). The CDR3 consists of 13 residues. The V gene's germline CDR1 is SQVTM and CDR2 ANQGSEA. V lost 4 bases and J lost 1, with 10 bases in between. The CDR3 nucleotides read TGCAGCGTTGTGGGGGAGGGGAACACTGAAGCTTTCTTT. It is translated as CSVVGEGNTEAFF. Variable domain in full (rest from reference TRBV29-1 and TRBJ1-1): SAVISQKPSRDICQRGTSLTIQCQVDSQVTMMFWYRQQPGQSLTLIATANQGSEATYESGFVIDKFPISRPNLTFSTLTVSNMSPEDSSIYLCSVVGEGNTEAFFGQGTRLTVV.

The chain combines TRBV5-1 with TRBJ1-3; the D gene is possibly TRBD1 (5 bases). With 0 bases removed from V and 8 bases from J, the gap between germline ends came to 9 bases. This CDR3 contains 13 residues. Per germline, CDR1 SGHRS and CDR2 YFSETQ. CDR3 coding DNA: TGCGCCAGCAGCTTGGTTCGGGGGGACACCATATATTTT. It translates to CASSLVRGDTIYF.

This clonotype was counted a few times. The chain recombines TRBV12-3 or TRBV12-4 with TRBJ2-2, with unresolved D. The length of the CDR3 is 14 residues. V was cut by 4 bases and J by 5 bases, with 11 bases left in between. In DNA form, the CDR3 reads TGTGCCAGCAGTTACGGCAGGACGACCGGGGAGCTGTTTTTT. This encodes CASSYGRTTGELFF.

This clonotype appeared a few times. The chain is built from TRBV5-1 and TRBJ2-2; 8 bases fit TRBD2. Per the germline V gene, CDR1 is SGHRS and CDR2 is YFSETQ. V dropped 2 bases and J dropped 4; count of bases not matched to a gene: 10. The CDR3 is made up of 17 amino acids. CDR3 protein: CASSFSRTSYSTGELFF. The CDR3 DNA sequence: TGCGCCAGCAGCTTCTCTAGGACTAGCTATTCCACCGGGGAGCTGTTTTTT.

The DNA for the CDR3 is TGTGCCAGCAGTTTAGCGAGGCCCTTGAACACTGAAGCTTTCTTT. Its protein product is CASSLARPLNTEAFF. The gene calls are TRBV12-3 or TRBV12-4 and TRBJ1-1; D ambiguous. Trimming cost V 0 bases and J 0 bases, with 8 bases left between them. The CDR3 consists of 15 residues.

This clonotype was observed a few times. This chain uses TRBV12-3 or TRBV12-4 with TRBJ1-6; D remains ambiguous. Trimming stripped 6 bases from V and 8 bases from J, with 32 bases between. This CDR3 is 20 amino acids long. CDR3 sequence reads: CASSLLPFMARLGLDSPLHF. The CDR3 bases are TGTGCCAGCAGCCTGCTTCCCTTTATGGCCCGGCTTGGCTTGGATTCACCCCTCCACTTT.

This clonotype came up many times. The gene calls are TRBV7-2 and TRBJ2-3, with 11 bases that match TRBD1. V lost 5 bases to trimming and J lost 5 bases; unmatched junction nucleotides: 3. There are 14 residues in the CDR3. CDR1 and CDR2 from the germline V gene are SGHTA and FQGNSA. The DNA of the CDR3 is TGTGCCAGCAGCCCCGGGACAGGGGGAGATACGCAGTATTTT. This translates into CASSPGTGGDTQYF.

This clonotype was counted between two and nine times. V and J are TRBV20-1 and TRBJ2-6; D gene ambiguous. Trimming shortened V by 4 bases and J by 0 bases, and 7 bases separated the two germline ends. The CDR3 loop spans 14 amino acids. Per the germline V gene, CDR1 is DFQATT and CDR2 is SNEGSKA (reference sequence). The CDR3 region is CSAKQYSGANVLTF. CDR3 coding DNA: TGCAGTGCTAAACAATACTCTGGGGCCAACGTCCTGACTTTC.

The sample holds a few counts of this clonotype. The junction departs from germline at one end; a sequencing error may be responsible. The V and J genes are TRBV9 and TRBJ2-1; tentative D call: TRBD2 (7 bases). CDR3 length: 13 amino acids. Germline V gene lookup returns CDR1 SGDLS and CDR2 YYNGEE. The CDR3 DNA follows: TGTGCCAGCAGCGTAGATGGGGGGGCCCCCTCGTACTTC. The encoded protein is CASSVDGGAPSYF. Supplemented by reference TRBV9 and TRBJ2-1, the full variable domain reads DSGVTQTPKHLITATGQRVTLRCSPRSGDLSVYWYQQSLDQGLQFLIQYYNGEERAKGNILERFSAQQFPDLHSELNLSSLELGDSALYFCASSVDGGAPSYFGPGTRLTVL.

This clonotype was detected many times. V is TRBV7-3 and J is TRBJ1-1, with 9 positions matching TRBD1. Trimming at V came to 5 bases and at J to 4 bases, leaving 5 bases not matched to a gene. CDR3 length: 14 amino acids. Germline lookup yields CDR1 SGHTA and CDR2 FQGTGA. This CDR3 reads CASSPGTGSTEAFF. The CDR3 DNA sequence: TGTGCCAGCAGCCCAGGGACAGGGAGCACTGAAGCTTTCTTT.

This clonotype appeared a few times. The rearrangement joins TRBV19 to TRBJ1-6; no firm D call. Germline V gives CDR1 LNHDA, CDR2 SQIVND (reference sequence). Trimming pared 3 bases from V and 8 bases from J, leaving 14 bases between. This CDR3 is built from 15 residues. CDR3 nucleotides: TGTGCCAGTAGTATCGTTCACAGAGCCTATTCACCCCTCCACTTT. Residues: CASSIVHRAYSPLHF.

The rearrangement links TRBV24-1 to TRBJ2-3, with 7 nucleotides matching TRBD2. The germline V gene encodes CDR1 KGHDR and CDR2 SFDVKD. The CDR3 is 16 residues long. V lost 3 bases and J lost 0; bases outside the gene matches: 5. CDR3 coding DNA: TGTGCCACCAGTGATAGTAGACTAGCTAGCACAGATACGCAGTATTTT. Translation: CATSDSRLASTDTQYF.

The V and J genes are TRBV5-6 and TRBJ2-7; 8 bases agree with TRBD2. Germline V lookup: CDR1 SGHDT, CDR2 YYEEEE. CDR3 length: 16 residues. J gave up 4 bases and V 0 bases, and 9 bases lay outside the gene matches. The CDR3 spells CASSLAAGGRRYEQYF. DNA for the CDR3: TGTGCCAGCAGCTTGGCCGCGGGCGGGAGGCGGTACGAGCAGTACTTC.